Listed here is a single TCR beta chain. The target antigen is unknown. Clones were read by immunoSEQ multiplex PCR, and TCRdb kept only the in-frame ones, dropping some. The sample includes about 150,000 clones, about 86% seen only once; the top ten take 2.1%. These data are taken from a study of cytomegalovirus exposure and HLA in healthy donors. Study outcomes and limitations: Among TCR beta chains, those listed as cytomegalovirus-associated numbered roughly 150. Among the CMV-associated chains, a few were confirmed in vitro as specific for CMV antigens. The tendency of first-cohort TCR clusters to co-occur in the 100 to 150 validation repertoires emerged from a later analysis.

The specimen sequenced was PBMCs. This clonotype was obtained from a human donor in good health.

This CDR3 reads CASLTPRVPLNTEAFF. The CDR3, as DNA: TGTGCCAGCCTTACGCCCAGGGTTCCCTTGAACACTGAAGCTTTCTTT. V is TRBV12-1 and J is TRBJ1-1; TRBD1 is taken as the D call from the table, unchecked against the DNA. TRBV12-1 is labeled a pseudogene. The CDR3 is 16 amino acids.